Sequencing of this T cell receptor (beta chain) was carried out in a study of blood T cell repertoires in COVID-19. Study-wide background: Italy, Spain and the United States were the sources of the convalescent and acute COVID-19 samples. T cells, B-cell-depleted T cells, or PBMCs provided the cDNA or gDNA that served as material.

Clones were read by immunoSEQ multiplex PCR, and TCRdb kept only the in-frame ones, dropping some. The sample holds about 67,000 clones, roughly nine tenths seen once. Germline V gene sequence: CDR1 SNHLY, CDR2 FYNNEI. V was pared by 11 bases and J by 4 bases, with 18 bases between. The CDR3 extends over 14 amino acids. The sample consisted of peripheral blood. This clonotype originated in a woman older than 75 with acute or convalescent COVID-19. This chain joins TRBV2 and TRBJ1-5; maybe TRBD1 (6 bases). CDR3: CAGSRDTSNQPQHF. In DNA, the CDR3 is TGTGCCGGAAGCCGGGACACCTCAAATCAGCCCCAGCATTTT. Using reference TRBV2 and TRBJ1-5 for the parts outside the CDR3, the full variable domain is EPEVTQTPSHQVTQMGQEVILRCVPISNHLYFYWYRQILGQKVEFLVSFYNNEISEKSEIFDDQFSVERPDGSNFTLKIRSTKLEDSAMYFCAGSRDTSNQPQHFGDGTRLSIL.